Listed below are T cell receptor beta chains from one sample, sequenced in a study of blood T cell repertoires in COVID-19. Clones were read by immunoSEQ multiplex PCR, and TCRdb kept only the in-frame ones, dropping some. There are roughly 250,000 clones in the sample; 80% to 90% occur only once, and approximately 4.5% lies in the top ten. Sequencing was done on a sample of peripheral blood. These receptors were obtained from a woman in her 70s with acute or convalescent COVID-19. CDR3s include the opening cysteine and the closing phenylalanine or tryptophan. Each record gives: D gene, clone size, V gene, J gene, CDR3 DNA, CDR3 protein. D genes are given only for firm matches. The size field is filled for only some rows; it gives once, few, many or a size class.

-	-	TRBV18	TRBJ1-2	TGTGCCAGCTCACCACCTAACAGGGTGTATGGCTACACCTTC	CASSPPNRVYGYTF
-	-	TRBV11-2	TRBJ1-2	TGTGCCAGCAGCTTAGGGGGCAGGGCCTATGGCTACACCTTC	CASSLGGRAYGYTF
TRBD1	-	TRBV7-2	TRBJ1-2	TGTGCCAGCAGCCCTCAGACAGGGGGGGGCTACACCTTC	CASSPQTGGGYTF
-	-	TRBV28	TRBJ1-1	TGTGCCAGCAGTTTGGGCCGTGAAGCTTTCTTT	CASSLGREAFF
-	-	TRBV5-4	TRBJ2-4	TGTGCCAGCAGCTTTAGGGGTACCAAAAACATTCAGTACTTC	CASSFRGTKNIQYF
-	-	TRBV28	TRBJ2-2	TGTGCCAGCACAGCGGTAAACACCGGGGAGCTGTTTTTT	CASTAVNTGELFF
TRBD1	once	TRBV6-2/TRBV6-3	TRBJ2-6	TGTGCCAGCAGTGACCGGACAGGGTCCTACTCTGGGGCCAACGTCCTGACTTTC	CASSDRTGSYSGANVLTF
TRBD1	-	TRBV28	TRBJ1-5	TGTGCCAGCAGTTCTACAGGGGCTAGCAATCAGCCCCAGCATTTT	CASSSTGASNQPQHF
-	few	TRBV27	TRBJ1-5	TGTGCCAGCCGTAGCAGGGGTGGGCTATCTCAGCCCCAGCATTTT	CASRSRGGLSQPQHF
-	-	TRBV11-2	TRBJ2-5	TGTGCCAGCAGCTTATTGCGCCGGGAGACCCAGTACTTC	CASSLLRRETQYF
TRBD1	-	TRBV7-2	TRBJ1-4	TGTGCCAGCAGCCTAGACAGGGCCGCGGGTGAAAAACTGTTTTTT	CASSLDRAAGEKLFF
-	-	TRBV6-2/TRBV6-3	TRBJ2-2	TGTGCCAGCAGTTATTTATCCGGGGGACCGAACACCGGGGAGCTGTTTTTT	CASSYLSGGPNTGELFF
-	-	TRBV5-6	TRBJ1-2	TGTGCCAGCAGCTTGGCCGGGGGCTATGGCTACACCTTC	CASSLAGGYGYTF
TRBD1	-	TRBV18	TRBJ2-2	TGTGCCAGCTCGTCGACAGGGGCGAACACCGGGGAGCTGTTTTTT	CASSSTGANTGELFF
-	-	TRBV30	TRBJ2-4	TGTGCCTGGAGTGTCGGACAGAGCAAAAACATTCAGTACTTC	CAWSVGQSKNIQYF
TRBD1	-	TRBV5-1	TRBJ1-2	TGCGCCAGCACCGACTCAGGGGGCTATGGCTACACCTTC	CASTDSGGYGYTF
TRBD1	-	TRBV19	TRBJ1-5	TGTGCCAGTAAGGGGACAGGGAGCAATCAGCCCCAGCATTTT	CASKGTGSNQPQHF
-	-	TRBV2	TRBJ1-5	TGTGCCAGCAGTAGGGAGAACTCCAATCAGCCCCAGCATTTT	CASSRENSNQPQHF
TRBD1	-	TRBV10-3	TRBJ2-1	TGTGCCATCAATACGGGACAGGGAGAGCATGAGCAGTTCTTC	CAINTGQGEHEQFF
-	-	TRBV2	TRBJ1-2	TGTGCCAGCAGTGAGGACAGATACTATGGCTACACCTTC	CASSEDRYYGYTF
-	-	TRBV7-8	TRBJ2-1	TGTGCCAGCAGCTTAAACAGACCCAATGAGCAGTTCTTC	CASSLNRPNEQFF
-	-	TRBV10-1	TRBJ2-1	TGCGCCAGCAGTGAAAGGGCTTCAGGGGCAACCTACAATGAGCAGTTCTTC	CASSERASGATYNEQFF
TRBD2	-	TRBV6-5	TRBJ2-5	TGTGCCAGCAGTTACGAGCGGGGGGCACCTCAAGAGACCCAGTACTTC	CASSYERGAPQETQYF
TRBD2	-	TRBV4-2	TRBJ2-1	TGTGCCAGCAGCCGGAAGCGGGGGGGCCGAAATGAGCAGTTCTTC	CASSRKRGGRNEQFF
-	few	TRBV7-8	TRBJ2-7	TGTGCCAGCAGCCTCTCCCGTTCCTACGAGCAGTACTTC	CASSLSRSYEQYF
TRBD1	-	TRBV7-9	TRBJ2-7	TGTGCCAGCAGCTCCCTGGGGACAGAGTACGAGCAGTACTTC	CASSSLGTEYEQYF
-	-	TRBV6-1	TRBJ1-5	TGTGCCAGCAGTGAACAGGCGAGCGGTAATAATCAGCCCCAGCATTTT	CASSEQASGNNQPQHF
TRBD1	-	TRBV7-9	TRBJ1-4	TGTGCCAGCAGCCCTGACAGGGGGGGAGGAGAAAAACTGTTTTTT	CASSPDRGGGEKLFF
-	-	TRBV6-5	TRBJ2-3	TGTGCCAGCAGTTGGGAGTATACGCAGTATTTT	CASSWEYTQYF
-	-	TRBV6-5	TRBJ1-2	TGTGCCAGCAGTTACCCAGGGAACTATGGCTACACCTTC	CASSYPGNYGYTF
-	-	TRBV4-2	TRBJ1-4	TGTGCCAGCAGCCAACCGGGACATAGAAATGAAAAACTGTTTTTT	CASSQPGHRNEKLFF
-	-	TRBV19	TRBJ1-5	TGTGCCAGTAGTATAGTAGGGGCCTTGGGCAATCAGCCCCAGCATTTT	CASSIVGALGNQPQHF
TRBD1	-	TRBV5-1	TRBJ1-1	TGCGCCACTCGGAGTCAGGGGGTGAACACTGAAGCTTTCTTT	CATRSQGVNTEAFF
-	-	TRBV21-1	TRBJ1-6	TGTGCCAGCAGCAAAAGGACAGGAATCGATAATGATAATTCACCCCTCCACTTT	CASSKRTGIDNDNSPLHF
TRBD1	-	TRBV6-2/TRBV6-3	TRBJ2-5	TGTGCCAGCAGTTACTCGAAAGGGACAGGACAATATGAGACCCAGTACTTC	CASSYSKGTGQYETQYF
TRBD1	-	TRBV6-2/TRBV6-3	TRBJ1-2	TGTGCCAGCAGTAAAGAGCAGGGGGCGCGGATCTATGGCTACACCTTC	CASSKEQGARIYGYTF
-	-	TRBV19	TRBJ1-2	TGTGCCAGTAGTCCGATCACCCCCGCGAGGTTTCATGGCTACACCTTC	CASSPITPARFHGYTF
-	-	TRBV4-3	TRBJ1-2	TGCGCCAGCAGCCAAGATCGGGGGGTTTATGGCTACACCTTC	CASSQDRGVYGYTF
-	-	TRBV7-9	TRBJ1-5	TGTGCCAGCAGCGACTGGACAGCCGGGAAGCCCCAGCATTTT	CASSDWTAGKPQHF
-	-	TRBV6-5	TRBJ1-2	TGTGCCAGCAGTTGGGGCGGGGACTTGAATGGCTACACCTTC	CASSWGGDLNGYTF
TRBD1	-	TRBV6-1	TRBJ1-1	TGTGCCAGCAGTGAAAGGGGACAGAGAGCTTTCTTT	CASSERGQRAFF
-	once	TRBV3-1/TRBV3-2	TRBJ2-1	TGTGCCAGCAGCTTCGACAGCTCCTACAATGAGCAGTTCTTC	CASSFDSSYNEQFF
-	-	TRBV5-1	TRBJ2-2	TGCGCCAGCAGCCTGCTGATAGACACCGGGGAGCTGTTTTTT	CASSLLIDTGELFF
-	-	TRBV6-5	TRBJ1-5	TGTGCCAGCAGTTATTTAAATCAGCCCCAGCATTTT	CASSYLNQPQHF
-	-	TRBV7-8	TRBJ2-2	TGTGCCAGCAGCTCCCGGTCGAACACCGGGGAGCTGTTTTTT	CASSSRSNTGELFF
TRBD1	-	TRBV27	TRBJ1-5	TGTGCCAGCAGTGAACTGGGGACAGCGCGCCTCCAGCCCCAGCATTTT	CASSELGTARLQPQHF
-	-	TRBV10-3	TRBJ2-3	TGTGCCATCAGTGAGTCTACAGGGTCCACAGATACGCAGTATTTT	CAISESTGSTDTQYF
-	-	TRBV28	TRBJ2-3	TGTGCCAGCAGCCAACAGGGCGTACGCGGAGATACGCAGTATTTT	CASSQQGVRGDTQYF
-	-	TRBV5-1	TRBJ1-4	TGCGCCAGCAGCTTAGACGGAGCAACTAATGAAAAACTGTTTTTT	CASSLDGATNEKLFF
-	-	TRBV6-2/TRBV6-3	TRBJ2-7	TGTGCCAGCAGTTACTCTCCCAGGGTCTACGAGCAGTACTTC	CASSYSPRVYEQYF
TRBD1	-	TRBV24-1	TRBJ1-2	TGTGCCACCAGTGACCGGACAGGGGGCTATGGCTACACCTTC	CATSDRTGGYGYTF
TRBD2	-	TRBV10-3	TRBJ2-4	TGTGCCATCAGTGAGTCAGAGTTGGGACTAGCGGGGGGACCCAAAAACATTCAGTACTTC	CAISESELGLAGGPKNIQYF
TRBD2	-	TRBV5-1	TRBJ2-5	TGCGCCAGCAGCTTGTTTCGGCGGGGGGGCGGGGAGACCCAGTACTTC	CASSLFRRGGGETQYF
TRBD1	once	TRBV6-5	TRBJ1-1	TGTGCCAGCATGGGACAGTCGCGCACTGAAGCTTTCTTT	CASMGQSRTEAFF
-	-	TRBV7-9	TRBJ1-1	TGTGCCAGCAGGTCTCAGGGGAACACTGAAGCTTTCTTT	CASRSQGNTEAFF